The rows below give T cell receptor beta chains drawn from one sample of a study of shared clonotypes between healthy human individuals. Using immunoSEQ multiplex PCR, the repertoire was profiled, and TCRdb retains in-frame clones only, with some absent. Among 330,000 or so clones listed, 74% were seen once. Sequencing input: memory CD4+ T cells sorted from blood. The origin of the receptors is a man younger than 45 in good health. The CDR3 runs from the conserved cysteine through the conserved F or W. Each record gives: V gene, clone size, J gene, D gene, CDR3 protein, CDR3 DNA. D genes are given only for firm matches. Clone size is shown for a subset of rows, as once, few, many or a class of expanded clone.

TRBV11-2	.	TRBJ2-7	.	CASSLVPKSHYEQYF	TGTGCCAGCAGCTTAGTACCCAAGTCTCACTACGAGCAGTACTTC
TRBV19	.	TRBJ2-1	TRBD1	CASRPRRGRRSSYNEQFF	TGTGCCAGTAGACCTCGAAGGGGGCGGCGGAGCTCCTACAATGAGCAGTTCTTC
TRBV19	.	TRBJ2-1	.	CASSILSFRLGSQQFF	TGTGCCAGTAGTATACTTTCGTTCCGTCTTGGGAGCCAGCAGTTCTTC
TRBV7-2	.	TRBJ2-7	.	CASSFRGSSYEQYF	TGTGCCAGCAGCTTCAGGGGTAGCTCCTACGAGCAGTACTTC
TRBV30	.	TRBJ2-1	.	CAWSDRSEEQFF	TGTGCCTGGAGTGACCGATCAGAGGAGCAGTTCTTC
TRBV7-9	few	TRBJ1-3	.	CASSLAGNTIYF	TGTGCCAGCAGCTTGGCTGGAAACACCATATATTTT
TRBV10-1	few	TRBJ2-7	.	CASSEGMGYEQYF	TGCGCCAGCAGTGAGGGAATGGGGTACGAGCAGTACTTC
TRBV16	.	TRBJ1-5	.	CASSQGQRQPQHF	TGTGCCAGCAGCCAAGGGCAGCGACAGCCCCAGCATTTT
TRBV18	once	TRBJ2-1	.	CASSPTVGTYNEQFF	TGTGCCAGCTCACCAACAGTGGGAACCTACAATGAGCAGTTCTTC
TRBV10-2	.	TRBJ2-5	TRBD1	CASGGVGTGKETQYF	TGCGCCAGCGGGGGCGTCGGGACAGGGAAGGAGACCCAGTACTTC
TRBV27	.	TRBJ1-1	TRBD1	CASSRPGQGNTEAFF	TGTGCCAGCAGTAGACCGGGACAGGGGAACACTGAAGCTTTCTTT
TRBV5-6	.	TRBJ2-7	.	CASSKGWDSSSYEQYF	TGTGCCAGCAGCAAGGGATGGGACTCCTCATCCTACGAGCAGTACTTC
TRBV28	.	TRBJ1-2	TRBD1	CASRSIGTGHYGYTF	TGTGCCAGCAGGTCGATCGGGACAGGTCATTATGGCTACACCTTC
TRBV5-1	.	TRBJ1-2	.	CASSSTTSTENYGYTF	TGCGCCAGCAGCTCGACAACCTCGACAGAGAACTATGGCTACACCTTC
TRBV7-6	once	TRBJ2-3	.	CASSRDVGGTDTQYF	TGTGCCAGCAGTAGGGACGTCGGGGGAACAGATACGCAGTATTTT
TRBV4-3	.	TRBJ2-7	.	CASSQNPGPGYEQYF	TGCGCCAGCAGCCAGAATCCGGGCCCCGGCTACGAGCAGTACTTC
TRBV4-3	.	TRBJ2-1	.	CASSQVPDNEQFF	TGCGCCAGCAGCCAAGTGCCAGACAATGAGCAGTTCTTC
TRBV29-1	.	TRBJ2-1	TRBD2	CSVAGFSGRGDEQFF	TGCAGCGTGGCGGGGTTTAGCGGGAGGGGCGATGAGCAGTTCTTC
TRBV28	.	TRBJ2-7	.	CASSGISYEQYF	TGTGCCAGCAGTGGGATCTCCTACGAGCAGTACTTC
TRBV29-1	.	TRBJ2-7	.	CSVGYSYEQYF	TGCAGCGTAGGTTACTCCTACGAGCAGTACTTC
TRBV20-1	.	TRBJ1-2	.	CSAREGSGYTF	TGCAGTGCTCGGGAGGGCAGTGGCTACACCTTC
TRBV7-3	.	TRBJ2-3	.	CASSSYLAADTQYF	TGTGCCAGCAGCTCTTACTTGGCTGCAGATACGCAGTATTTT
TRBV14	once	TRBJ1-5	.	CASSRAGRPQHF	TGTGCCAGCAGCCGTGCGGGTCGGCCCCAGCATTTT
TRBV7-2	.	TRBJ2-3	.	CASSLRANTQYF	TGTGCCAGCAGCTTAAGGGCTAATACGCAGTATTTT
TRBV28	.	TRBJ1-2	.	CASSLTGSGYTF	TGTGCCAGCAGTTTGACAGGCTCCGGCTACACCTTC
TRBV4-3	.	TRBJ2-3	.	CASSPGRDTQYF	TGCGCCAGCAGCCCGGGCCGGGATACGCAGTATTTT
TRBV5-8	.	TRBJ1-4	.	CASSLPSARGEKLFF	TGTGCCAGCAGCTTGCCCTCCGCAAGGGGTGAAAAACTGTTTTTT
TRBV27	.	TRBJ1-5	.	CASRPIPAAPGQPQHF	TGTGCCAGCAGACCGATCCCTGCGGCGCCGGGTCAGCCCCAGCATTTT
TRBV9	.	TRBJ2-7	.	CASSVAGTRGYEQYF	TGTGCCAGCAGCGTCGCCGGGACACGTGGGTACGAGCAGTACTTC
TRBV28	.	TRBJ2-7	TRBD2	CASSPGTTWEQYF	TGTGCCAGCAGCCCCGGGACTACCTGGGAGCAGTACTTC
TRBV28	.	TRBJ2-1	TRBD1	CASSLDRGGYNEQFF	TGTGCCAGCAGCCTTGACAGGGGAGGATACAATGAGCAGTTCTTC
TRBV19	medium-sized	TRBJ1-5	.	CASSIGGSQPQHF	TGTGCCAGTAGTATCGGGGGTAGTCAGCCCCAGCATTTT
TRBV18	.	TRBJ2-7	.	CASSRDSYEQYF	TGTGCCAGCTCACGCGACTCGTACGAGCAGTACTTC
TRBV11-2	.	TRBJ2-6	.	CASSLGLDSRSGANVLTF	TGTGCCAGCAGCTTAGGGCTCGACAGTCGCTCTGGGGCCAACGTCCTGACTTTC
TRBV18	.	TRBJ2-3	TRBD2	CASSFSSGGADTQYF	TGTGCCAGCTCGTTCTCCAGCGGGGGAGCAGATACGCAGTATTTT
TRBV18	.	TRBJ2-2	.	CASSLKGTFNTGELFF	TGTGCCAGCTCACTTAAAGGGACATTCAACACCGGGGAGCTGTTTTTT
TRBV6-5	.	TRBJ2-1	.	CASSFGGGNNEQFF	TGTGCCAGCAGTTTCGGTGGGGGCAACAATGAGCAGTTCTTC
TRBV30	once	TRBJ2-1	.	CAQRGAGYNEQFF	TGTGCCCAACGGGGGGCTGGGTACAATGAGCAGTTCTTC
TRBV30	.	TRBJ1-1	.	CAWSPGRTEAFF	TGTGCCTGGAGTCCGGGTCGGACTGAAGCTTTCTTT
TRBV6-6	.	TRBJ2-1	.	CASSYPSGGTNEQFF	TGTGCCAGCAGTTACCCCAGTGGCGGGACCAATGAGCAGTTCTTC
TRBV19	.	TRBJ2-1	.	CASSISGYPYNEQFF	TGTGCCAGTAGTATCTCGGGGTACCCCTACAATGAGCAGTTCTTC
TRBV5-4	.	TRBJ2-7	TRBD2	CASSRESGTSGYEQYF	TGTGCCAGCAGCCGAGAGTCCGGGACTAGCGGCTACGAGCAGTACTTC
TRBV27	.	TRBJ2-7	.	CASSFPGTGEQYF	TGTGCCAGCAGTTTCCCAGGGACGGGGGAGCAGTACTTC
TRBV7-9	few	TRBJ1-1	.	CASSDRRLGAFF	TGTGCCAGCAGCGACAGACGGCTCGGAGCTTTCTTT
TRBV2	.	TRBJ2-5	TRBD2	CASRLAGGLETQYF	TGTGCCAGCAGACTAGCGGGAGGGTTGGAGACCCAGTACTTC
TRBV28	.	TRBJ2-5	.	CASRQFRGGRETQYF	TGTGCCAGCAGGCAATTCAGGGGCGGCCGGGAGACCCAGTACTTC
TRBV19	.	TRBJ1-2	.	CASREPGRSIYGYTF	TGTGCCAGTAGAGAACCGGGACGAAGTATCTATGGCTACACCTTC
TRBV5-4	many	TRBJ2-3	.	CASSLGGEGGTDTQYF	TGTGCCAGCAGCTTGGGCGGGGAGGGGGGAACAGATACGCAGTATTTT
TRBV7-9	.	TRBJ2-2	.	CASSFGTNTGELFF	TGTGCCAGCAGCTTTGGTACGAACACCGGGGAGCTGTTTTTT
TRBV27	.	TRBJ2-7	.	CASSPPEEQYF	TGTGCCAGCAGTCCCCCGGAGGAGCAGTACTTC
TRBV25-1	.	TRBJ2-7	.	CASSVADTYEQYF	TGTGCCAGCAGCGTAGCGGACACCTACGAGCAGTACTTC
TRBV19	once	TRBJ2-2	TRBD2	CASSSLAGLNTGELFF	TGTGCCAGTAGTTCGCTAGCGGGGCTGAACACCGGGGAGCTGTTTTTT
TRBV9	.	TRBJ2-1	.	CASSSSNEQFF	TGTGCCAGCAGCTCGTCCAATGAGCAGTTCTTC
TRBV6-5	.	TRBJ1-1	.	CASRVGSTEAFF	TGTGCCAGCAGGGTGGGCTCGACTGAAGCTTTCTTT
TRBV10-3	few	TRBJ1-5	.	CAIRTLRGYNQPQHF	TGTGCCATCAGGACGTTGAGGGGGTATAATCAGCCCCAGCATTTT
TRBV15	.	TRBJ2-3	TRBD2	CATSRLGLAVGDTQYF	TGTGCCACCAGCAGACTTGGACTAGCGGTGGGAGATACGCAGTATTTT
TRBV10-3	.	TRBJ2-7	.	CAISDGGSWYEQYF	TGTGCCATCAGTGATGGTGGAAGCTGGTACGAGCAGTACTTC
TRBV19	once	TRBJ2-7	TRBD1	CASSIRGDSSYEQYF	TGTGCCAGTAGTATAAGAGGGGACAGCTCCTACGAGCAGTACTTC
TRBV12-5	few	TRBJ1-1	.	CASGLTSLVGAFF	TGTGCTAGTGGTTTGACCAGCCTTGTGGGAGCTTTCTTT